The source of this TCR beta chain is a study of T cells after yellow fever vaccination. Study-level findings and limits: Abundant clonotypes from the bulk population could contaminate FACS-sorted repertoires. Faster peaking, at day 5 versus 15, marked a secondary response that was weaker.

The CDR3 covers 14 residues. Deletions cut 6 bases from V and 3 bases from J, with 11 bases between. 5'RACE template switching added a universal primer site and UMIs to TCR cDNA. TCRdb ran MiXCR on the 5' RACE reads and lists one entry per CDR3 protein. The table records 120,000 to 150,000 distinct CDR3 sequences, roughly 8% of them present only once. Ten or more counts support this clonotype. The antigen is undetermined. The sequence came from a man aged 25-45 years who received the YFV17D yellow fever vaccine. This chain uses TRBV12-3 or TRBV12-4 with TRBJ2-2; the D gene is possibly TRBD1 (6 bases). Material: CD4+ T cells sorted from PBMCs, obtained 5 days after the yellow fever booster vaccination. The CDR3 sequence: CASRTPGDTGELFF. As DNA, the CDR3 is TGTGCCAGCAGAACCCCAGGGGACACCGGGGAGCTGTTTTTT.